This TCR beta chain stems from a study of cytomegalovirus exposure and HLA in healthy donors. The PCR had 60 Vbeta and 13 Jbeta primers. TCRdb keeps only in-frame clones here, not all; method: immunoSEQ multiplex PCR. The sample gives 95,000 to 150,000 clones, approximately 72% of which show up once; roughly 1.4% is in the top ten. Input material: PBMCs. The sequence was obtained from a man aged 18 to 29 in good health and CMV-seronegative.

The CDR3 loop is CASSPRTSGGGEQFF. The DNA for the CDR3 is TGTGCCAGCAGCCCTCGGACTAGCGGCGGTGGTGAGCAGTTCTTC. J is TRBJ2-1 and V is TRBV7-2; 10 nucleotides match TRBD2. CDR1 SGHTA and CDR2 FQGNSA come from the germline V gene. The CDR3 length is 15 residues. J lost 9 bases, V lost 5 bases, and 10 bases had no gene match.